Included here is one TCR beta chain sequence, with context. The target antigen is unknown. This sample is drawn from a study of cytomegalovirus exposure and HLA in healthy donors. 13 Jbeta primers and 60 Vbeta primers were used for the PCR. Authors' data handling: Tens of millions of unique TCR beta chains, roughly 11 million shared, were counted in a later analysis. Libraries were prepared by immunoSEQ multiplex PCR; TCRdb keeps only in-frame clonotypes and omits some of them. Clonal size and the V and J genes are those of that table, whereas D and trimming came from the DNA. Of roughly 140,000 clones listed, almost 80% are singletons. The ends were cut back, 1 base at V and 5 bases at J, with 14 bases in the middle. Germline CDR1 is LNHNV and CDR2 is YYDKDF (reference sequence). The CDR3 loop spans 15 amino acids. Study-wide points: Later work found most CMV-associated TCR beta chains apparently HLA-restricted.

The receptor was derived from a woman aged 40 to 55 in good health and CMV-seropositive. The rearrangement links TRBV15 to TRBJ1-1, with D perhaps matching TRBD1 (5 bases). Input material: PBMCs. For the CDR3, the DNA is TGTGCCACCAGCAGAGGTACGGCAGGGAAAACTGAAGCTTTCTTT. It encodes CATSRGTAGKTEAFF.